A selection of T cell receptor beta chains follows, all from one sample in a study of cytomegalovirus exposure and HLA in healthy donors. Clones were read by immunoSEQ multiplex PCR, and TCRdb kept only the in-frame ones, dropping some. The table lists about 200,000 clones, 55% to 75% of them singletons. The source material was PBMCs. These receptor sequences come from a man in his forties in good health and CMV-seropositive. Both conserved end residues are part of each CDR3. A D gene is named only where the DNA matches it firmly. Clone size is stated in some rows and not others, as once, few, many or a class when expanded.

TRBJ1-4	TRBV5-1	.	.	CASSSGTREEKLFF	TGCGCCAGCAGCTCAGGGACTCGGGAAGAAAAACTGTTTTTT
TRBJ2-6	TRBV13	.	.	CASSLGRGGGPSGANVLTF	TGTGCCAGCAGCTTAGGCCGCGGTGGAGGCCCCTCTGGGGCCAACGTCCTGACTTTC
TRBJ2-7	TRBV19	TRBD1	few	CASSTRQGRYEQYF	TGTGCCAGTAGTACCCGACAGGGAAGGTACGAGCAGTACTTC
TRBJ2-1	TRBV13	.	.	CASSPGGPTGEQFF	TGTGCCAGCAGCCCAGGAGGACCCACTGGGGAGCAGTTCTTC
TRBJ1-2	TRBV27	.	.	CASSPRQHPYGYTF	TGTGCCAGCAGTCCCAGACAACACCCCTATGGCTACACCTTC
TRBJ2-5	TRBV9	TRBD2	.	CASSVTSGGFQETQYF	TGTGCCAGCAGTGTTACTAGCGGGGGATTCCAAGAGACCCAGTACTTC
TRBJ2-3	TRBV10-1	.	.	CASSESAGQDTQYF	TGCGCCAGCAGTGAGTCGGCGGGGCAAGATACGCAGTATTTT
TRBJ1-1	TRBV6-5	.	.	CASYRGTEAFF	TGTGCCAGCTACCGGGGTACTGAAGCTTTCTTT
TRBJ2-1	TRBV4-1	.	.	CASSQRGGGAGNEQFF	TGCGCCAGCAGCCAAAGAGGAGGGGGCGCGGGGAATGAGCAGTTCTTC
TRBJ2-3	TRBV5-1	.	.	CASSSQPGITDTQYF	TGCGCCAGCAGCTCCCAACCAGGGATCACAGATACGCAGTATTTT
TRBJ2-3	TRBV13	.	.	CASSLEYRTDTQYF	TGTGCCAGCAGCTTAGAATACAGAACAGATACGCAGTATTTT
TRBJ1-2	TRBV6-5	.	.	CASSAQVFYGYTF	TGTGCCAGCAGTGCACAGGTGTTCTATGGCTACACCTTC
TRBJ2-3	TRBV18	.	few	CASSPPSETTLLPPTDTQYF	TGTGCCAGCTCACCACCCTCGGAGACTACCCTCCTCCCTCCCACAGATACGCAGTATTTT
TRBJ2-7	TRBV4-2	.	few	CASSQVGATTYEQYF	TGTGCCAGCAGCCAAGTTGGGGCTACGACCTACGAGCAGTACTTC
TRBJ2-7	TRBV2	.	.	CASKDRDSTPYEQYF	TGTGCCAGCAAGGACAGAGACTCGACACCCTACGAGCAGTACTTC
TRBJ1-3	TRBV18	.	few	CASSLTADTIYF	TGTGCCAGCTCATTAACAGCGGACACCATATATTTT
TRBJ2-7	TRBV4-2	TRBD1	.	CASSPLRTRDRVEYEQYF	TGTGCCAGCAGCCCACTTCGTACACGGGACAGGGTCGAATACGAGCAGTACTTC
TRBJ1-5	TRBV7-9	TRBD1	.	CASSSWTGGVSNQPQHF	TGTGCCAGCAGCTCTTGGACAGGGGGCGTATCCAATCAGCCCCAGCATTTT